The 15 T cell receptor beta chains listed next were all sequenced from one sample in a study of blood T cell repertoires in COVID-19. The assay was immunoSEQ multiplex PCR, and TCRdb's table has in-frame clones only and misses some. Altogether roughly 500,000 clones are present, roughly 90% being singletons, with the ten largest covering less than 2%. The specimen was PBMCs or T cells enriched from blood (not recorded which). The receptors were sampled from a woman in her forties who had recovered from COVID-19.

There are a few counts of this clone. J is TRBJ1-3 and V is TRBV5-1; D is possibly TRBD1 (5 bases). This CDR3 is built from 14 residues. Germline V gene lookup returns CDR1 SGHRS and CDR2 YFSETQ. V gave up 4 bases and J gave up 3 bases, with 11 bases separating them. The DNA of the CDR3 is TGCGCCAGCAGCAAGGACAAGAATGGAAACACCATATATTTT. Translation: CASSKDKNGNTIYF. Variable domain in full (rest from reference TRBV5-1 and TRBJ1-3): KAGVTQTPRYLIKTRGQQVTLSCSPISGHRSVSWYQQTPGQGLQFLFEYFSETQRNKGNFPGRFSGRQFSNSRSEMNVSTLELGDSALYLCASSKDKNGNTIYFGEGSWLTVV.

The chain is built from TRBV28 and TRBJ1-5, with unresolved D. Germline-derived CDR1 and CDR2 are MDHEN and SYDVKM. Trimming removed 4 bases from V and 5 bases from J, with 9 bases in between. The CDR3 length is 13 residues. The CDR3, as DNA: TGTGCCAGCAGTTCAGGATACTATCAGCCCCAGCATTTT. It is translated as CASSSGYYQPQHF.

The chain joins TRBV6-4 to TRBJ1-2, with TRBD1 identical over 7 bases. This CDR3 region has 14 residues. From germline, CDR1 is MRHNA and CDR2 SNTAGT. V lost 0 bases to trimming and J lost 8 bases; unmatched junction nucleotides: 6. CDR3 region: CASSDSKGGEGYTF. The DNA of the CDR3 is TGTGCCAGCAGTGACTCGAAAGGGGGCGAGGGCTACACCTTC.

In nucleotides, the CDR3 is TGTGCCAGCTCACCACCGGGACACAACTCTGGAAACACCATATATTTT. This translates into CASSPPGHNSGNTIYF. The chain has TRBV18 and TRBJ1-3; D is perhaps TRBD1 (6 bases). With 0 bases removed from V and 0 bases from J, the gap between germline ends came to 9 bases. Germline V lookup: CDR1 KGHSH, CDR2 LQKENI. The CDR3 runs 16 residues.

As to this clone: A junction boundary mismatches the germline segment, possibly from a read error. This chain links TRBV4-1 with TRBJ1-4, with 10 bases matching TRBD1. There are 21 residues in the CDR3. Per the germline V gene, CDR1 is MGHRA and CDR2 is YSYEKL. The CDR3 DNA reads as TGCGCCAGCAGGCAAGGGACAGGGGTTGGTCGCAGAACTACAACTAATGAAAAACTGTTTTTT. Amino acids: CASRQGTGVGRRTTTNEKLFF.

V is TRBV7-2 and J is TRBJ2-1; 8 bases map to TRBD2. This CDR3 is 16 amino acids long. Germline-derived CDR1 and CDR2 are SGHTA and FQGNSA. Trimming removed 6 bases from V and 8 bases from J; junction bases left unmatched: 15. CDR3 amino acids: CASSSRSGSGSDEQFF. CDR3 bases: TGTGCCAGCAGTTCGAGGTCAGGAAGCGGGAGTGATGAGCAGTTCTTC.

This clone appeared a single time. The chain couples TRBV4-1 to TRBJ2-5, with 9 bases lining up with TRBD2. Germline values: CDR1 MGHRA, CDR2 YSYEKL. J gave up 7 bases and V 0 bases, and 6 bases lay outside the gene matches. This CDR3 has 15 amino acids. For the CDR3, the DNA is TGCGCCAGCAGCCAAGAATATGGTAGCGGGAGGACCCAGTACTTC. Translated, it gives CASSQEYGSGRTQYF.

CDR3 sequence: CASSLTGVSGANVLTF. The CDR3 nucleotides read TGCGCCAGCAGCCTAACAGGAGTCTCTGGGGCCAACGTCCTGACTTTC. This sequence joins TRBV5-1 and TRBJ2-6; D might be TRBD1 (5 bases). The germline gives CDR1 SGHRS, CDR2 YFSETQ. V was trimmed by 4 bases and J by 0 bases, leaving 11 bases between them. This CDR3 is built from 16 residues.

This clone was picked up a small number of times. V usage is TRBV6-2 or TRBV6-3 and J usage is TRBJ1-5, with D hard to call. The CDR3 is 13 residues long. From germline, CDR1 is MNHEY and CDR2 SVGEGT. Between the trimmed V and J ends, which lost 2 bases and 6 bases, there was a span of 8 bases. CDR3: CASSYVGSQPQHF. CDR3 nucleotides: TGTGCCAGCAGTTACGTCGGGAGTCAGCCCCAGCATTTT.

The table lists this clone with a count of one. The chain combines TRBV5-4 with TRBJ1-2; D may be TRBD1 (5 bases). Germline V lookup: CDR1 SGHNT, CDR2 YYREEE (reference sequence). The CDR3 runs to 15 residues. The V end was cut by 0 bases, the J end by 0 bases, with 9 bases between. The CDR3 region is CASSLVGASNYGYTF. The CDR3 DNA reads TGTGCCAGCAGCTTGGTTGGGGCGTCTAACTATGGCTACACCTTC.

The rearrangement links TRBV30 to TRBJ2-7; 7 bases are a match to TRBD1. Per the germline V gene, CDR1 is GTSNPN and CDR2 is SVGIG (reference sequence). V lost 5 bases to trimming and J lost 4 bases; unmatched junction nucleotides: 8. CDR3 length equals 13 residues. CDR3 nucleotides: TGTGCCTGGCAACAGGGGATCTGGTACGAGCAGTACTTC. It yields the protein CAWQQGIWYEQYF. The complete variable domain, with remaining parts taken from reference TRBV30 and TRBJ2-7, reads SQTIHQWPATLVQPVGSPLSLECTVEGTSNPNLYWYRQAAGRGLQLLFYSVGIGQISSEVPQNLSASRPQDRQFILSSKKLLLSDSGFYLCAWQQGIWYEQYFGPGTRLTVT.

The rearrangement joins TRBV2 to TRBJ2-1; the D gene is possibly TRBD1 (5 bases). The germline V and J ends were trimmed by 8 bases and 2 bases, with 10 bases remaining between them. Germline CDR1 and CDR2: SNHLY and FYNNEI. The CDR3 loop spans 13 amino acids. CDR3 nucleotides: TGTGCCAGCCAGGGATTGACCTACAATGAGCAGTTCTTC. This gives the protein CASQGLTYNEQFF. The full variable domain, its missing parts supplied by reference TRBV2 and TRBJ2-1, is EPEVTQTPSHQVTQMGQEVILRCVPISNHLYFYWYRQILGQKVEFLVSFYNNEISEKSEIFDDQFSVERPDGSNFTLKIRSTKLEDSAMYFCASQGLTYNEQFFGPGTRLTVL.

CDR3 region: CAIRRTDNQPQHF. The DNA of the CDR3 is TGTGCCATCAGGCGGACAGACAATCAGCCCCAGCATTTT. The chain couples TRBV10-3 to TRBJ1-5; D might be TRBD1 (6 bases). The V gene's germline CDR1 is ENHRY and CDR2 SYGVKD. Trimming stripped 6 bases from V and 3 bases from J, with 9 bases between. The CDR3 covers 13 residues.

V usage is TRBV29-1 and J usage is TRBJ1-2; tentatively, D is TRBD1 (5 bases). Trimming left V 6 bases short and J 4 bases short, with 9 bases between. The CDR3 totals 11 residues. Germline values: CDR1 SQVTM, CDR2 ANQGSEA. CDR3 sequence reads: CSVLQVYGYTF. The CDR3 nucleotides are TGCAGCGTCCTACAGGTCTATGGCTACACCTTC.

The rearrangement joins TRBV5-5 to TRBJ2-3, with 9 bases identical to TRBD2. This CDR3 has 17 amino acids. Trimming took 4 bases from V and 3 from J; bases not matched to a gene: 12. Germline lookup yields CDR1 SGHKS and CDR2 YYEKEE (reference sequence). The CDR3 loop is CASSLDLAGVRTDTQYF. The CDR3 DNA reads as TGTGCCAGCAGCCTCGACTTAGCGGGAGTTCGTACAGATACGCAGTATTTT.